A single sample is the source of the 23 T cell receptor beta chains below, sequenced in a study of cytomegalovirus exposure and HLA in healthy donors. Primers: 60 Vbeta forward and 13 Jbeta reverse. Measured with immunoSEQ multiplex PCR; TCRdb has only the in-frame clones, and not every one. Among some 180,000 clones, approximately 78% were seen once, and the ten largest hold about 14%. Sequencing was carried out using PBMCs. Receptors originate from a woman in her thirties in good health and CMV-seropositive.

This clone was found once. The chain joins TRBV7-3 to TRBJ2-5; D perhaps matches TRBD1 (6 bases). The germline V gene encodes CDR1 SGHTA and CDR2 FQGTGA. This CDR3 spans 14 amino acids. V was trimmed by 2 bases and J by 5 bases, leaving 12 bases between them. CDR3 protein: CASSLGSGDETQYF. Written as DNA, the CDR3 is TGTGCCAGCAGCTTAGGGTCAGGGGACGAGACCCAGTACTTC. Full variable domain (rest looked up from reference TRBV7-3 and TRBJ2-5): GAGVSQTPSNKVTEKGKYVELRCDPISGHTALYWYRQSLGQGPEFLIYFQGTGAADDSGLPNDRFFAVRPEGSVSTLKIQRTERGDSAVYLCASSLGSGDETQYFGPGTRLLVL.

About this clone itself: The sample holds other DNA sequences that translate to the same CDR3. The V and J genes are TRBV13 and TRBJ1-2; D might be TRBD1 (5 bases). CDR3 length: 13 residues. V was clipped by 4 bases and J by 8 bases, with 14 bases between them. The V gene's germline CDR1 is PRHDT and CDR2 FYEKMQ (reference sequence). CDR3 coding DNA: TGTGCCAGCAGCTATCGGACAAGGAACGGCTACACCTTC. Translating it yields CASSYRTRNGYTF.

This chain links TRBV6-4 with TRBJ1-5; no clear D gene. CDR1 and CDR2 from the germline V gene are MRHNA and SNTAGT. The CDR3 extends over 15 amino acids. V was clipped by 6 bases and J by 6 bases, with 18 bases between them. CDR3 sequence reads: CASSNINRGGQPQHF. CDR3 bases: TGTGCCAGCAGCAACATAAACCGGGGAGGTCAGCCCCAGCATTTT.

This clone was detected only a few times. The chain recombines TRBV30 with TRBJ1-2; no reliable D call. Germline loops: CDR1 GTSNPN, CDR2 SVGIG (reference sequence). This CDR3 spans 13 amino acids. Trimming removed 2 bases from V and 2 bases from J, with 9 bases in between. The CDR3 region has the DNA TGTGCCTGGAGTAGTCAGTCCAACTATGGCTACACCTTC. This sequence encodes CAWSSQSNYGYTF. The full variable domain, with the rest looked up from reference TRBV30 and TRBJ1-2, is SQTIHQWPATLVQPVGSPLSLECTVEGTSNPNLYWYRQAAGRGLQLLFYSVGIGQISSEVPQNLSASRPQDRQFILSSKKLLLSDSGFYLCAWSSQSNYGYTFGSGTRLTVV.

This rearrangement joins TRBV5-1 to TRBJ2-3; D may be TRBD1 (6 bases). There are 16 residues in the CDR3. Trimming took off 4 bases at V and 0 bases at J, with 15 bases between the two ends. Germline assignment: CDR1 SGHRS and CDR2 YFSETQ. The DNA for the CDR3 is TGCGCCAGCAGCCCACTGGGGGCCCCTAGCACAGATACGCAGTATTTT. This codes for CASSPLGAPSTDTQYF.

The chain recombines TRBV5-1 with TRBJ2-7, with 9 bases lining up with TRBD2. The CDR3 has 14 amino acids. The V segment lost 1 base and the J segment 3 bases; nucleotides outside the gene matches: 2. CDR1 SGHRS and CDR2 YFSETQ come from the germline V gene. The CDR3 loop is CASSLPSGNYEQYF. The CDR3 coding sequence is TGCGCCAGCAGCTTGCCTAGCGGGAACTACGAGCAGTACTTC.

The chain carries TRBV30 and TRBJ1-1, with D tentatively TRBD1 (6 bases). Trimming took 8 bases from V and 4 from J, leaving 14 bases between them. In germline, CDR1 is GTSNPN, CDR2 SVGIG (reference sequence). This CDR3 contains 12 residues. The CDR3 region is CAGLDRFTEAFF. The CDR3 bases are TGTGCCGGGTTGGACAGATTCACTGAAGCTTTCTTT.

There are a few counts of this clone. At one end, the junction sequence differs from germline, possibly due to a read error. The chain couples TRBV5-6 to TRBJ2-7, with D tentatively TRBD1 (7 bases). Germline V gives CDR1 SGHDT, CDR2 YYEEEE. The CDR3 runs to 12 residues. The CDR3 nucleotides read TGTGCCAGCAGCTTCGGACAGGCTGGAGGGGACTTC. Its protein is CASSFGQAGGDF.

The chain links TRBV7-2 to TRBJ2-7, with D perhaps matching TRBD1 (6 bases). The CDR3 contains 12 residues. Trimming removed 4 bases from V and 4 bases from J, with 8 bases in between. Germline CDR1 reads SGHTA; CDR2 reads FQGNSA. The CDR3 coding sequence is TGTGCCAGCAGCTCCGACAGGTACGAGCAGTACTTC. Protein sequence: CASSSDRYEQYF.

The chain uses TRBV5-4 and TRBJ1-1, with D perhaps TRBD1 (6 bases). Trimming pared 4 bases from V and 5 bases from J, leaving 21 bases between. Germline lookup yields CDR1 SGHNT and CDR2 YYREEE (reference sequence). This CDR3 has 16 amino acids. CDR3: CASSHGRGAMGTEAFF. The CDR3 region has the DNA TGTGCCAGCAGCCACGGGCGGGGGGCAATGGGGACTGAAGCTTTCTTT.

V and J are TRBV5-6 and TRBJ2-5; a weak D match, TRBD1 (5 bases). Trimming took 0 bases from V and 5 from J, leaving 8 bases between them. There are 13 residues in the CDR3. Germline lookup yields CDR1 SGHDT and CDR2 YYEEEE. This chain's CDR3 is CASSLVQGETQYF. Written as DNA, the CDR3 is TGTGCCAGCAGCTTGGTTCAGGGTGAGACCCAGTACTTC.

Here the CDR3 reads CASSLDTGIEKLFF. The CDR3 nucleotides are TGTGCCAGCAGTTTAGACACAGGGATTGAAAAACTGTTTTTT. The chain couples TRBV28 to TRBJ1-4; weak D call: TRBD1 (6 bases). V was clipped by 2 bases and J by 7 bases, with 11 bases between them. Germline V gives CDR1 MDHEN, CDR2 SYDVKM. The CDR3 runs to 14 residues.

J is TRBJ2-7 and V is TRBV6-5; 7 bases map to TRBD2. V shed 8 bases and J 2 bases; nucleotides not matched to a gene: 3. This CDR3 is built from 12 residues. CDR1 and CDR2 from the germline V gene are MNHEY and SVGAGI. The CDR3 coding sequence is TGTGCCAGCGGGAGGGGCACCTACGAGCAGTACTTC. It encodes CASGRGTYEQYF.

V usage is TRBV12-5 and J usage is TRBJ1-1; TRBD1 matches 8 bases. J gave up 11 bases and V 3 bases, and 8 bases lay outside the gene matches. The CDR3 covers 13 residues. Germline-derived CDR1 and CDR2 are LGHNT and FRNRAP. CDR3 protein: CASGLGLRGQAFF. In DNA form, the CDR3 reads TGTGCTAGTGGTTTAGGGCTCAGGGGGCAGGCTTTCTTT.

The chain joins TRBV28 to TRBJ2-7; TRBD1 agrees at 9 bases. CDR1 is MDHEN, CDR2 SYDVKM, per germline. The ends lost 6 bases at V and 3 bases at J; junction bases unmatched: 15. The CDR3 has 17 amino acids. The DNA for the CDR3 is TGTGCCAGCAGAACTTACTCCGGGACAGGGAGTCACTACGAGCAGTACTTC. Its translation: CASRTYSGTGSHYEQYF.

The chain joins TRBV29-1 to TRBJ1-1; 8 bases line up with TRBD1. V lost 5 bases, J lost 6 bases, and 11 bases stayed unmatched. Germline assignment: CDR1 SQVTM and CDR2 ANQGSEA. CDR3 length: 14 amino acids. The CDR3, as DNA: TGCAGCGTTTCGGTGGACAGGGATTACGCTGAAGCTTTCTTT. It translates to CSVSVDRDYAEAFF.

Concerning this clone itself: The junction shows a germline mismatch at one end, possibly a read error. The J gene is TRBJ2-7, the V gene TRBV7-9; D is possibly TRBD1 (5 bases). The V gene's germline CDR1 is SEHNR and CDR2 FQNEAQ (reference sequence). CDR3 size: 12 residues. The CDR3 DNA follows: TGTTCCAGCAGCCCTCGGACACACGAGCAGTACTTC. Its translation: CSSSPRTHEQYF.

A single count supports this clone. The chain is built from TRBV28 and TRBJ1-5; D is unclear. V gave up 5 bases and J gave up 0 bases, with 5 bases separating them. Germline V gene data show CDR1 as MDHEN and CDR2 as SYDVKM. This CDR3 spans 13 amino acids. The CDR3 bases are TGTGCCAGCAGTCCTTATAGCAATCAGCCCCAGCATTTT. Its protein is CASSPYSNQPQHF.

The V call is TRBV5-5, the J call TRBJ2-4; 12 bases are a match to TRBD2. CDR3 length equals 17 residues. With 0 bases clipped from V and 7 bases from J, the junction kept 8 bases outside the gene matches. Germline values: CDR1 SGHKS, CDR2 YYEKEE (reference sequence). The CDR3 DNA reads TGTGCCAGCAGCTTGGTTCCGACTAGCGGGAGTGGGAACATTCAGTACTTC. Its translation: CASSLVPTSGSGNIQYF.

This clone was detected only a few times. J is TRBJ2-4 and V is TRBV5-4; D gene ambiguous. Germline V gives CDR1 SGHNT, CDR2 YYREEE (reference sequence). The CDR3 is made up of 14 amino acids. Trimming left V 5 bases short and J 3 bases short, with 12 bases between. Here the CDR3 DNA reads TGTGCCAGCAGACCGGCGAGCGTCAAAAACATTCAGTACTTC. It specifies CASRPASVKNIQYF.

This clone was picked up a small number of times. The CDR3: CASSVGDSGTYEQYF. The CDR3 DNA follows: TGTGCCAGCAGCGTAGGTGATAGCGGGACCTACGAGCAGTACTTC. The chain links TRBV9 to TRBJ2-7, with TRBD2 matching 8 bases. CDR3 length equals 15 residues. V gave up 0 bases and J gave up 2 bases; unmatched junction bases: 4. Per the germline V gene, CDR1 is SGDLS and CDR2 is YYNGEE.

In its sample, this clone was seen once. The CDR3 spells CASSYTSGDADTQYF. The CDR3 DNA reads as TGTGCCAGCAGCTACACTAGCGGGGACGCAGATACGCAGTATTTT. The rearrangement joins TRBV28 to TRBJ2-3; 10 positions agree with TRBD2. V was pared by 6 bases and J by 4 bases, with 7 bases of the junction left unmatched. Per germline, CDR1 MDHEN and CDR2 SYDVKM. This CDR3 contains 15 residues.

This clone was observed a single time. This chain connects TRBV4-2 to TRBJ2-1; D possibly corresponds to TRBD2 (6 bases). Trimming took off 0 bases at V and 10 bases at J, with 13 bases between the two ends. This CDR3 is built from 14 residues. The germline V gene has CDR1 LGHNA and CDR2 YNFKEQ. The CDR3 loop reads CASSQDRLGREQFF. The CDR3 coding sequence is TGTGCCAGCAGCCAAGACCGACTAGGGAGAGAGCAGTTCTTC.